This T cell receptor (beta chain) was observed in a study of blood T cell repertoires in COVID-19 (TCRdb year 2020). Study-wide context: Samples covering the acute and convalescent phases of COVID-19 were provided by collaborators in the United States, Italy and Spain. The material from the prospective study consisted of cDNA or gDNA derived from T cells, B-cell-depleted T cells, or PBMCs. Subjects who had been exposed to COVID-19, were actively infected with it, or had recovered from it provided the deeply sampled blood TCRbeta repertoires that made up the dataset. The repertoires were made available in a free public database intended to serve as a resource for research on the immune response to SARS-CoV-2. The samples were drawn from the first 160 participants of the ongoing ImmuneRACE study and from over 950 subjects provided by 6 global collaborators. A de-identified subject ID, COVID-19 status, age in years and sex were almost always included in the sample metadata. Where available, HLA class I and class II types were obtained from metadata supplied by the sample provider rather than from assay-based typing.

The germline V end is reduced by 4 bases and the J end by 6 bases; junction bases left unmatched: 12. The CDR3 runs 16 amino acids, cysteine and phenylalanine included. The DNA shown is the 48-base CDR3, in frame from base 1. Reading the germline V gene gives CDR1 MNHNS and CDR2 SASEGT. TCRbeta CDR3 regions were amplified from genomic DNA by means of the immunoSEQ Assay, a bias-controlled multiplex PCR. Processing in the source paper ran as follows. Within the assay, amplification of reference gene primers was used to estimate how many nucleated cells each sample contained. To quantify the absolute abundance of each unique TCRbeta CDR3 rearrangement, sequence reads were collapsed and filtered. For each sample, productive Simpson clonality was calculated as the square root of Simpson's diversity index across productive rearrangements. This is the immuneACCESS table as TCRdb keeps it, with only in-frame sequences that have V and J called. A part of the clones is gone; compared with another copy, unresolved V genes explain less than half, and the rest is unexplained. V and J calls plus clone size are reproduced from that table; the DNA served to infer D and trimming. Present in this sample are 130,000 or so clones, 85% of which were seen just once. The ten largest make up 4.3% of the sample.

What the study reported, not specific to this receptor: The quantity of clinical and demographic metadata differed by source and by participant and was supplied without curation.

Whole blood was collected in K2EDTA tubes by collaborating institutions according to the institutions' own protocols. For TCRbeta analysis, collaborators shipped samples in one of three forms: frozen whole blood, isolated PBMCs, or DNA extracted from either of those sample types. This clone was observed once. Its target antigen remains unknown. No base quality values were provided; no much bigger clone lies one nucleotide off. The TCR was taken from a human donor in a cohort sampled during active COVID-19. The rearrangement combines TRBV6-1 with TRBJ2-4, and 7 junctional nucleotides match TRBD1. Source material: peripheral blood. In nucleotides, the sequence is TGTGCCAGCAGTGCCTTGGCCGGGACAGCTACAAACATTCAGTACTTC. This sequence encodes CASSALAGTATNIQYF.